This T cell receptor beta chain was found in a study of shared clonotypes between healthy human individuals (dated by TCRdb to between 2020 and 2021). For the study in its entirety: The cohort included a few men and a couple of women between 18 and 49 years of age. For each donor, CD4 naive and CD4 memory were each given three plates, CD8 naive was given two plates, and CD8 memory was given one plate. To estimate repertoire size and how much clonotype sharing occurs between individuals, the study deeply sequenced the blood TCR repertoires of five or six healthy adults. Leukapheresis yielded between about 0.8 and 9.5 billion PBMCs per donor. To increase sequencing depth and limit assay-specific biases, TCR repertoire library preparation and sequencing were carried out by different laboratories using diverse techniques. Results and caveats for the whole study, not just this receptor: Pairwise subsampling led to the expectation that sequencing depth would affect the degree of clonotype sharing among donors. Approximately 5% of naive CD4, more than 3% of naive CD8, roughly 2.4% of memory CD4, and 0.4% of memory CD8 clonotypes were shared across a handful of donors. Estimated clonotype richness was generally larger for naive than for memory subsets. Compared with non-shared clonotypes, the clonotypes found in all four sorted-subset donors had higher generation probabilities. Because the study included only a small number of donors, the genetic and exposure-history diversity represented was limited. Sampling was restricted to blood, and TCR repertoires in tissue are likely to differ from TCR repertoires in blood. Even with the large sequencing depth, rarefaction of the sorted-subset datasets indicated that sequencing was incomplete.

Turning to this clone: No antigen is known for it. It has no much larger one-base neighbor in the sample; base qualities were not kept.

Using the deep immunoSEQ assay, multiplex PCR amplified TCR CDR3 regions from genomic DNA. Extracted genomic DNA from each cell subset was distributed evenly across all wells of several immunoSEQ 96-well plates, and each plate was treated as a replicate. Each replicate PCR for sorted subsets received around 200 ng genomic DNA, equal to roughly 30,000 T cell genomes. The purified libraries were quantified using a Qubit 3.0 fluorometer, sized with a Bioanalyzer 2100, and then quantified again using the KAPA Library Quantification kit. Every immunoSEQ 96-well plate was sequenced on a dedicated single-read 150-cycle Illumina NextSeq 550 flow cell. The published analysis was carried out like this. Because only junctional sequences without quality scores were contained in the immunoSEQ output, filtering matching that applied to full-length reads could not be performed. Sequences were annotated with PyIR, a Python wrapper for IgBLAST v1.9, using IMGT germline references to assign V/J genes and CDR3. Reads were removed for weak V/J assignments (E-value above 1e-6), missing CDR3, stop codons, out-of-frame junctions, or ambiguous translated residues. V3J clonotypes were defined as sequences sharing the same inferred V gene, J gene, and CDR3 amino acid sequence. Percentage overlap between repertoires was calculated by dividing the number of shared unique clonotypes by the size of the smaller repertoire. Richness of each repertoire was evaluated using RTK rarefaction, the Chao1 estimator, and Recon v2.1 estimates of unobserved clonotypes. OLGA was used to compute generation probabilities for all TCRbeta clonotypes that the gDNA method yielded from a handful of donors. The table was pulled from immuneACCESS by TCRdb, which kept in-frame rearrangements only. Such tables lose some clones; where checked, under half of the loss comes from unresolved V genes, and the rest has no known cause. The V and J calls and clone size were taken over from that table, and D and trimming were inferred from the DNA. This sample lists about 1.5 million clones; 98% were detected once. Approximately 0.45% of the sample lies in the top ten.

Donors were healthy HIV-negative adults with no recently reported acute infections or vaccinations. All donors were Caucasian adults living in Nashville, Tennessee, USA. CD4+ T cells were enriched by magnetic negative selection, after which naive cells were positively selected on CD45RA and the negative fraction was taken as the memory subset. After blood collection by leukapheresis, PBMCs were isolated using Ficoll-Histopaque density gradient centrifugation and then cryopreserved in the vapor phase of liquid nitrogen. Analytical flow cytometry was used to check the purity and quantity of each magnetically sorted T cell population. Each sorted fraction had its genomic DNA isolated and then quantified by UV absorbance on a Nanodrop 2000c. CDR1 and CDR2, per the germline V gene (reference sequence), are LNHNV and YYDKDF. Compared with germline, V lacks 0 bases and J lacks 10 bases; bases without a gene match: 10. From cysteine to phenylalanine, the CDR3 is 16 amino acids long. Only the CDR3 portion is preserved as DNA: 48 bases, with reading frame beginning at the first base.

Recombination linked TRBV15 to TRBJ2-1; TRBD1 lines up with 9 middle nucleotides. This TCR was sampled from a man younger than 40 in good health. The source material was naive CD4+ T cells sorted from blood. Reading the label with the study, this specimen's cell subset or site is: CD45RA+ positively selected. In nucleotide form, the sequence is TGTGCCACCAGCAGAGACTCCGGGACAGGGAAACGGGAGCAGTTCTTC. Translation gives CATSRDSGTGKREQFF.